These 27 T cell receptor beta chains originate from one sample sequenced in a study of shared clonotypes between healthy human individuals. The method was immunoSEQ multiplex PCR; TCRdb's version includes in-frame clones alone and lacks a portion of them. Counted here are about 2,500,000 clones, approximately 94% occurring once; the ten biggest clones make up over 0.12%. Sequencing input: naive CD4+ T cells sorted from blood. The subset: CD45RA+ positively selected. The receptors derive from a man aged 18 to 29 in good health.

Notes on this clone: Other DNA sequences of this sample code for an identical CDR3. The rearrangement uses TRBV5-1 and TRBJ1-3, with 10 bases identical to TRBD1. The CDR3 is 15 residues long. J lost 1 base, V lost 4 bases, and 2 bases had no gene match. The germline V gene has CDR1 SGHRS and CDR2 YFSETQ. The CDR3 DNA is TGCGCCAGCAGCCGGGACAGGGGTTCTGGAAACACCATATATTTT. The encoded protein is CASSRDRGSGNTIYF.

V gene TRBV2 combines with J gene TRBJ1-2, with D maybe TRBD1 (5 bases). The V gene's germline CDR1 is SNHLY and CDR2 FYNNEI. The CDR3 runs 13 residues. Trimming left V 2 bases short and J 7 bases short, with 11 bases between. Written as DNA, the CDR3 is TGTGCCAGCAGTGAAACGGGGCAAAGTGGCTACACCTTC. It codes for CASSETGQSGYTF.

The sample holds one count of this clone. This chain uses TRBV30 with TRBJ1-3; maybe TRBD1 (5 bases). V lost 5 bases to trimming and J lost 3 bases, with 8 bases between them. The CDR3 is 12 amino acids. Germline CDR1 GTSNPN, CDR2 SVGIG (reference sequence). In nucleotides, the CDR3 is TGTGCCTGGGGACAATTTGGAAACACCATATATTTT. Protein product: CAWGQFGNTIYF. Together with reference TRBV30 and TRBJ1-3, the CDR3 gives the full variable domain: SQTIHQWPATLVQPVGSPLSLECTVEGTSNPNLYWYRQAAGRGLQLLFYSVGIGQISSEVPQNLSASRPQDRQFILSSKKLLLSDSGFYLCAWGQFGNTIYFGEGSWLTVV.

For this clone: The junction departs from germline at one end; a sequencing error may be responsible. V gene TRBV10-3 combines with J gene TRBJ1-1; TRBD1 might be the D (5 bases). Germline assignment: CDR1 ENHRY and CDR2 SYGVKD. The CDR3 consists of 14 residues. CDR3 region: CALRAGSVNTEAFF. The CDR3 nucleotides are TGTGCCCTCAGGGCAGGGTCGGTGAACACTGAAGCTTTCTTT.

The rearrangement uses TRBV5-1 and TRBJ1-2; 7 positions match TRBD1. The CDR3 has 17 amino acids. Per the germline V gene, CDR1 is SGHRS and CDR2 is YFSETQ. J gave up 0 bases and V 2 bases, and 10 bases lay outside the gene matches. CDR3 in amino acids: CASSFGPDRASNYGYTF. The CDR3 DNA reads TGCGCCAGCAGCTTTGGGCCTGACAGGGCCTCTAACTATGGCTACACCTTC. The full variable domain, in which reference TRBV5-1 and TRBJ1-2 provide the parts outside the CDR3, is KAGVTQTPRYLIKTRGQQVTLSCSPISGHRSVSWYQQTPGQGLQFLFEYFSETQRNKGNFPGRFSGRQFSNSRSEMNVSTLELGDSALYLCASSFGPDRASNYGYTFGSGTRLTVV.

Concerning this clone itself: At the DNA level, this CDR3 is encoded by other sequences in the same sample as well. The chain links TRBV7-9 to TRBJ1-3, with D possibly matching TRBD1 (5 bases). The germline V gene has CDR1 SEHNR and CDR2 FQNEAQ (reference sequence). Trimming removed 0 bases at V and 0 bases at J, with 6 bases between. The CDR3 is 15 amino acids. The CDR3 DNA reads TGTGCCAGCAGCTTAGCTAGGGGCTCTGGAAACACCATATATTTT. This translates into CASSLARGSGNTIYF.

The genes are TRBV5-1 and TRBJ2-1; 10 positions agree with TRBD1. The CDR3 has 15 amino acids. Germline V gene data show CDR1 as SGHRS and CDR2 as YFSETQ. Losses at the gene ends were 4 bases for V and 6 bases for J; bases not matched to a gene: 7. The CDR3 spells CASSPGTGASNEQFF. In DNA form, the CDR3 reads TGCGCCAGCAGCCCCGGGACAGGGGCCTCCAATGAGCAGTTCTTC.

The chain combines TRBV7-9 with TRBJ2-7; 7 positions agree with TRBD1. The CDR3 is 17 residues long. Germline V gene sequence: CDR1 SEHNR, CDR2 FQNEAQ (reference sequence). V was clipped by 1 base and J by 3 bases; unmatched bases: 12. CDR3 protein: CASSLGDRANPIYEQYF. The CDR3 DNA sequence: TGTGCCAGCAGCTTAGGGGACAGAGCTAATCCGATCTACGAGCAGTACTTC. The full variable domain, completed using reference TRBV7-9 and TRBJ2-7, is DTGVSQNPRHKITKRGQNVTFRCDPISEHNRLYWYRQTLGQGPEFLTYFQNEAQLEKSRLLSDRFSAERPKGSFSTLEIQRTEQGDSAMYLCASSLGDRANPIYEQYFGPGTRLTVT.

The V gene is TRBV30, the J gene TRBJ2-7; tentative D call: TRBD2 (5 bases). The CDR3 loop spans 12 amino acids. The V gene lost 3 bases and the J gene lost 6 bases, with 12 bases spanning the gap. CDR1 GTSNPN and CDR2 SVGIG come from the germline V gene (reference sequence). The CDR3 DNA reads as TGTGCCTGGAGGGACTCCTTTGGCGAGCAGTACTTC. Protein product: CAWRDSFGEQYF.

The chain links TRBV18 to TRBJ2-7, with 8 bases matching TRBD2. From germline, CDR1 is KGHSH and CDR2 LQKENI. The CDR3 consists of 15 residues. Trimming took 3 bases from V and 0 from J; bases not matched to a gene: 4. CDR3 DNA: TGTGCCAGCTCACCGGCGGGAGGTCCCTCCTACGAGCAGTACTTC. Translation: CASSPAGGPSYEQYF.

The V gene is TRBV7-9, the J gene TRBJ2-7, with D possibly being TRBD2 (7 bases). This CDR3 has 15 amino acids. Trimming pared 3 bases from V and 0 bases from J, leaving 12 bases between. Germline assignment: CDR1 SEHNR and CDR2 FQNEAQ (reference sequence). The CDR3 DNA follows: TGTGCCAGCAGCTTGGCGGGGGCGGCCTCCTACGAGCAGTACTTC. It encodes CASSLAGAASYEQYF.

CDR3 DNA: TGCGCCAGCAGCTTGGTTCCACAGGGGAACAATGAGCAGTTCTTC. Its translation: CASSLVPQGNNEQFF. The genes are TRBV5-1 and TRBJ2-1, with 7 bases matching TRBD1. Losses at the gene ends were 0 bases for V and 5 bases for J; bases not matched to a gene: 5. The CDR3 runs to 15 residues. From germline, CDR1 is SGHRS and CDR2 YFSETQ.

The chain is built from TRBV14 and TRBJ1-4, with a weak D call TRBD1 (5 bases). CDR3 length: 11 amino acids. Looked up from germline, CDR1 is SGHDN and CDR2 is FVKESK. Trimming shortened V by 4 bases and J by 15 bases, and 12 bases separated the two germline ends. CDR3 sequence: CASSRGVNVFF. CDR3 DNA sequence: TGTGCCAGCAGCCGAGGGGTAAATGTGTTTTTT.

This sequence joins TRBV11-2 and TRBJ2-1, with 10 bases matching TRBD1. This CDR3 is 16 amino acids long. Germline CDR1 is SGHAT and CDR2 is FQNNGV. The trim removed 6 bases at V and 8 bases at J, leaving 13 bases unmatched. The CDR3 loop is CASRPVRDRGRYEQFF. As DNA, the CDR3 is TGTGCCAGCAGACCTGTCCGGGACAGGGGAAGGTATGAGCAGTTCTTC.

V is TRBV30 and J is TRBJ1-5; D is uncertain. The CDR3 covers 13 residues. Germline V gene lookup returns CDR1 GTSNPN and CDR2 SVGIG (reference sequence). Trimming removed 4 bases from V and 5 bases from J, with 12 bases in between. CDR3 nucleotides: TGTGCCTGGAATCGAGGACGCTATCAGCCCCAGCATTTT. Protein sequence: CAWNRGRYQPQHF.

The chain couples TRBV2 to TRBJ2-7; D remains unclear. The CDR3 consists of 11 residues. The germline V gene encodes CDR1 SNHLY and CDR2 FYNNEI. The V end lost 6 bases, the J end lost 4 bases, and 7 bases lay between the germline ends. The DNA of the CDR3 is TGTGCCAGCAGAAGGGCGTACGAGCAGTACTTC. It specifies CASRRAYEQYF.

As regards this clone: In the same sample, other DNA sequences code for this CDR3. The chain couples TRBV2 to TRBJ2-3; D remains unclear. The CDR3 consists of 13 residues. Germline V CDR1 and CDR2: SNHLY, FYNNEI. The germline V and J ends were trimmed by 4 bases and 0 bases, with 5 bases remaining between them. CDR3 DNA sequence: TGTGCCAGCAGTGGGGAAAGCACAGATACGCAGTATTTT. Amino acid sequence: CASSGESTDTQYF.

Remarks on this clone: Other DNA sequences from this sample encode an identical CDR3 as well. This chain uses TRBV30 with TRBJ2-2; no definite D call. V lost 0 bases and J lost 5, with 7 bases in between. CDR3 length: 13 amino acids. Germline CDR1 and CDR2: GTSNPN and SVGIG (reference sequence). CDR3 loop: CAWSVYGTGELFF. Written as DNA, the CDR3 is TGTGCCTGGAGTGTATATGGTACCGGGGAGCTGTTTTTT.

V usage is TRBV7-2 and J usage is TRBJ1-1; the D is unclear. CDR1 is SGHTA, CDR2 FQGNSA, per germline. Trimming stripped 4 bases from V and 4 bases from J, with 16 bases between. There are 15 residues in the CDR3. This chain's CDR3 is CASSWRVGSVTEAFF. CDR3 DNA sequence: TGTGCCAGCAGCTGGAGGGTCGGCTCGGTCACTGAAGCTTTCTTT.

The rearrangement links TRBV13 to TRBJ2-7, with 8 bases fitting TRBD1. The CDR3 extends over 15 amino acids. The V gene's germline CDR1 is PRHDT and CDR2 FYEKMQ (reference sequence). The V gene end was trimmed by 3 bases and the J gene end by 5 bases; junction bases not matched to a gene: 9. DNA for the CDR3: TGTGCCAGCAGCTTTTTCAGGGGGCTGTCCCACGAGCAGTACTTC. Translation: CASSFFRGLSHEQYF.

The chain recombines TRBV5-4 with TRBJ2-7; TRBD1 agrees at 10 bases. Germline V gene data show CDR1 as SGHNT and CDR2 as YYREEE (reference sequence). V gave up 0 bases and J gave up 4 bases; unmatched junction bases: 7. The CDR3 has 16 amino acids. The CDR3 loop is CASSLAGGQGSYEQYF. CDR3 DNA: TGTGCCAGCAGCTTGGCGGGGGGACAGGGGTCGTACGAGCAGTACTTC.

This chain joins TRBV7-8 and TRBJ1-5; D remains unclear. CDR1 is SGHVS, CDR2 FQNEAQ, per germline. The length of the CDR3 is 15 residues. The ends were cut back, 5 bases at V and 2 bases at J, with 13 bases in the middle. CDR3 loop: CASSLGRIGNQPQHF. The CDR3 DNA follows: TGTGCCAGCAGCCTAGGGAGAATCGGCAATCAGCCCCAGCATTTT.

For this clone: Other DNA sequences from this sample encode an identical CDR3 as well. The chain joins TRBV5-1 to TRBJ2-1, with a possible D match to TRBD1 (6 bases). Germline CDR1 and CDR2: SGHRS and YFSETQ. Trimming stripped 1 base from V and 0 bases from J, with 8 bases between. CDR3 length: 15 residues. CDR3 residues: CASSLQGTSYNEQFF. DNA for the CDR3: TGCGCCAGCAGCTTGCAGGGGACCTCCTACAATGAGCAGTTCTTC.

The chain joins TRBV5-1 to TRBJ1-1; TRBD1 is a possible D gene (5 bases). The germline V gene encodes CDR1 SGHRS and CDR2 YFSETQ. V dropped 1 base and J dropped 0 bases, with 13 bases sitting between them. The CDR3 sequence is 16 residues long. The CDR3 sequence: CASSLYQGMMNTEAFF. The CDR3 nucleotides read TGCGCCAGCAGCTTGTACCAGGGAATGATGAACACTGAAGCTTTCTTT.

The V gene is TRBV5-1, the J gene TRBJ1-2; D is perhaps TRBD1 (5 bases). The CDR3 loop spans 15 amino acids. V lost 0 bases and J lost 4, with 13 bases in between. CDR1 is SGHRS and CDR2 is YFSETQ in the germline V gene. CDR3 coding DNA: TGCGCCAGCAGCTTGGTTGGAGGGGCGATCTATGGCTACACCTTC. Translation: CASSLVGGAIYGYTF.

The rearrangement joins TRBV7-2 to TRBJ2-7, with TRBD2 as a possible D gene (5 bases). Germline CDR1 SGHTA, CDR2 FQGNSA. Between the trimmed V and J ends, which lost 5 bases and 0 bases, there was a span of 14 bases. This CDR3 contains 15 residues. CDR3 loop: CASSALAISSYEQYF. CDR3 nucleotides: TGTGCCAGCAGCGCATTAGCGATCAGCTCCTACGAGCAGTACTTC.

The chain links TRBV6-1 to TRBJ1-1; D might be TRBD1 (5 bases). CDR3 length equals 14 residues. Germline loops: CDR1 MNHNS, CDR2 SASEGT. V lost 4 bases, J lost 7 bases, and 16 bases lay in between. CDR3 sequence (DNA): TGTGCCAGCAGTGTCGAGGGGTTAGGAGGTGAAGCTTTCTTT. Its translation: CASSVEGLGGEAFF.